This T cell receptor beta chain was captured by sequencing in a study of T-cell reconstitution after alpha-beta-depleted transplantation in children. The authors prepared the TCRbeta library with unique molecular identifiers. Via MiXCR, TCRdb re-called the PCR reads, giving one row per CDR3 protein. The sample consists of about 500,000 distinct CDR3 sequences, roughly 11% of them appearing once. Trimming removed 2 bases from V and 2 bases from J, with 11 bases in between. Germline V CDR1 and CDR2: SQVTM, ANQGSEA. This CDR3 has 14 residues. The V call is TRBV29-1, the J call TRBJ2-3; D may correspond to TRBD1 or TRBD2 (7 bases each). The sequence was collected from a female patient between 2 and 15 years old who had a stem cell transplant for aplastic anemia, so the T cells may come from the graft donor. The sequencing here drew on PBMCs, mostly from graft donor cells, taken 180 days after TCRalphabeta/CD19-depleted stem cell transplant. The CDR3 bases are TGCAGCGTTGAACAGGGGGGGACCACAGATACGCAGTATTTT. Protein product: CSVEQGGTTDTQYF.